This T cell receptor beta chain was sequenced for a study of T-cell reconstitution after alpha-beta-depleted transplantation in children. Overall study findings and caveats: The origin of alpha-beta T cells about two months after transplant was reportedly several hundred expanded graft clones. Some patients' high day-60 TCRbeta diversity was attributed to recipient cells surviving conditioning. Diversity and T-cell counts at one year after transplant derived mostly from new T cells.

At least ten counts were recorded for this clonotype. The target antigen is unknown. The CDR3 has 14 residues. Trimming pared 3 bases from V and 0 bases from J, leaving 9 bases between. The germline V gene encodes CDR1 DFQATT and CDR2 SNEGSKA (reference sequence). As it was prepared, the TCRbeta library received unique molecular identifiers. TCRdb analysed the PCR reads with MiXCR anew, one entry per CDR3 protein. The table includes about 120,000 distinct CDR3 sequences, more than 20% detected once. The material was PBMCs, mostly from graft donor cells, obtained 180 days after TCRalphabeta/CD19-depleted stem cell transplant. The chain is built from TRBV20-1 and TRBJ2-1; maybe TRBD2 (6 bases). The sequence derives from a male patient aged 2-15 years who had a stem cell transplant for chronic granulomatous disease, so the T cells may come from the graft donor. The CDR3 sequence: CSARAGTSYNEQFF. The CDR3 DNA is TGCAGTGCTAGGGCGGGGACCTCCTACAATGAGCAGTTCTTC.